The 4 T cell receptor beta chains in this list originate from one sample, sequenced in a study of cytomegalovirus exposure and HLA in healthy donors (dated 2017 in TCRdb). Receptor libraries were prepared by the immunoSEQ multiplex PCR assay. The multiplex PCR relied on a mix of 60 forward primers for TCR Vbeta segments and 13 reverse primers for TCR Jbeta segments. Entries here come from immuneACCESS through TCRdb and include only in-frame sequences with V and J called. Some clones fail to appear in such tables; in the studies checked, an unresolved V gene covers under half of the shortfall, and the cause of the remainder is unknown. The sample includes 130,000 or so clones, with around 67% observed a single time. Roughly 4.5% of the sample is taken by the ten largest. Sequencing input: PBMCs. The source of these receptors is a man younger than 30 in good health and CMV-seropositive.

This clone showed up just once. One end of the junction fails to match germline, which may point to a read error. J is TRBJ1-4 and V is TRBV27; 9 bases align to TRBD1. The CDR3 length is 16 residues. Germline V gene lookup returns CDR1 MNHEY and CDR2 SMNVEV (reference sequence). Here the CDR3 reads CASSLVFGTGIEKLFF. CDR3 in DNA: TGTGCCAGTAGTTTGGTCTTCGGGACAGGGATTGAAAAACTGTTTTTT.

V is TRBV28 and J is TRBJ1-5; 7 nucleotides agree with TRBD1. This CDR3 has 13 amino acids. V trimming: 6 bases; J trimming: 4 bases; junction bases outside the gene matches: 3. CDR1 and CDR2 from the germline V gene are MDHEN and SYDVKM. CDR3 DNA sequence: TGTGCCAGCAGCCGGGACAGAAATCAGCCCCAGCATTTT. Amino acids: CASSRDRNQPQHF.

V gene TRBV27 combines with J gene TRBJ2-7; 7 nucleotides align to TRBD2. Germline lookup yields CDR1 MNHEY and CDR2 SMNVEV (reference sequence). The V segment lost 6 bases and the J segment 3 bases; nucleotides outside the gene matches: 8. The CDR3 length is 14 residues. CDR3 region: CASSYSGALYEQYF. The DNA of the CDR3 is TGTGCCAGCAGCTACAGCGGGGCCCTCTACGAGCAGTACTTC.

The V gene is TRBV18, the J gene TRBJ1-1; 10 bases agree with TRBD1. This CDR3 has 15 amino acids. Germline V gives CDR1 KGHSH, CDR2 LQKENI. J was trimmed by 5 bases and V by 3 bases; bases with no gene match: 6. The CDR3 nucleotides read TGTGCCAGCTCACCCCGGACAGGGGGGAGGACTGAAGCTTTCTTT. This translates into CASSPRTGGRTEAFF.